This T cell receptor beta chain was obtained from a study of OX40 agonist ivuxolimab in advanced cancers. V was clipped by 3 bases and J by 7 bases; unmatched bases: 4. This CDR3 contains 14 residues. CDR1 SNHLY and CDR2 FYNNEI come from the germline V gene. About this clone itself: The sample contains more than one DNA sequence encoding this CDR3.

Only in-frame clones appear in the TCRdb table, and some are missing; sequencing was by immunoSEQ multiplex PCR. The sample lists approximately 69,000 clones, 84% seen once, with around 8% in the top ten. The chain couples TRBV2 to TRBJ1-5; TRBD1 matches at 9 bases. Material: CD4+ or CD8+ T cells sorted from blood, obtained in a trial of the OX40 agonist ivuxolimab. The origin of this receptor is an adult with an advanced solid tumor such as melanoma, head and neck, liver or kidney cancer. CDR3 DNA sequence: TGTGCCAGCAGTGAGGGACAGGGCGAACAGCCCCAGCATTTT. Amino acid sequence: CASSEGQGEQPQHF.